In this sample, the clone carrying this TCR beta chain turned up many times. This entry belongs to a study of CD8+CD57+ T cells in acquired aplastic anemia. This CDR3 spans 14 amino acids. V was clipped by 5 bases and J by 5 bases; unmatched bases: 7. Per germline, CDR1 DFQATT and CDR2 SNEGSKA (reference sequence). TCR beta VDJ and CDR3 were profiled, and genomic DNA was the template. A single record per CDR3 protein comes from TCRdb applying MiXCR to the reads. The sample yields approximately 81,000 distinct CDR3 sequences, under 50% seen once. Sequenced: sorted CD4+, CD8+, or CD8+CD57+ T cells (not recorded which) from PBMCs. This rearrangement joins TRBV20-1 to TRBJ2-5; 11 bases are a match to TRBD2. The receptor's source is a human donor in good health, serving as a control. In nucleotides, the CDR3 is TGCAGTGCTCATAGCGGGGGGGGAGGTGAGACCCAGTACTTC. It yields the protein CSAHSGGGGETQYF.